The 5 T cell receptor beta chains reported below all come from one sample, sequenced in a study of blood T cell repertoires in COVID-19. Assay used: immunoSEQ multiplex PCR; TCRdb lists only in-frame clones, some missing. The table records about 270,000 clones, 81% of them present only once. The sequenced sample consisted of peripheral blood. Source of these receptors: a woman in her sixties with active or convalescent COVID-19.

V gene TRBV6-5 combines with J gene TRBJ2-7, with D possibly being TRBD2 (5 bases). CDR3 length equals 14 residues. Trimming took 8 bases from V and 0 from J, leaving 14 bases between them. Germline V lookup: CDR1 MNHEY, CDR2 SVGAGI. The CDR3 DNA sequence: TGTGCCAGCGCCTCCCGCGGGTACTCCTACGAGCAGTACTTC. Protein: CASASRGYSYEQYF.

This clone was observed a few times. This chain links TRBV7-2 with TRBJ1-5, with 8 bases lining up with TRBD1. Per germline, CDR1 SGHTA and CDR2 FQGNSA. The CDR3 is made up of 14 amino acids. V gave up 5 bases and J gave up 6 bases; unmatched junction bases: 6. The CDR3 here is CASSLTGGGQPQHF. CDR3 bases: TGTGCCAGCAGCCTAACAGGGGGGGGTCAGCCCCAGCATTTT.

This clone was seen only a few times. The chain has TRBV9 and TRBJ2-1, with a weak D call TRBD2 (6 bases). Between the trimmed V and J ends, which lost 1 base and 6 bases, there was a span of 8 bases. The CDR3 is made up of 13 amino acids. Germline V lookup: CDR1 SGDLS, CDR2 YYNGEE. The CDR3 region is CASSVSSGNEQFF. The CDR3 coding sequence is TGTGCCAGCAGCGTAAGTAGCGGCAATGAGCAGTTCTTC.

A single count supports this clone. The J gene is TRBJ1-5, the V gene TRBV7-4, with TRBD1 as a possible D gene (6 bases). This CDR3 has 15 residues. Germline V gene data show CDR1 as SGHVT and CDR2 as SQSDAQ. V lost 4 bases and J lost 4, with 14 bases in between. The CDR3 protein is CASSSRQQGNQPQHF. DNA of the CDR3: TGTGCCAGCAGCTCCAGACAGCAGGGGAATCAGCCCCAGCATTTT.

V is TRBV7-9 and J is TRBJ2-3; no clear D gene. This CDR3 has 12 residues. The V and J ends lost 4 bases and 8 bases respectively, with 10 bases between them. The germline V gene has CDR1 SEHNR and CDR2 FQNEAQ (reference sequence). CDR3 amino acids: CASSYVSGTQYF. CDR3 coding DNA: TGTGCCAGCAGCTACGTGTCGGGTACGCAGTATTTT.